This T cell receptor beta chain is drawn from a study of OX40 agonist ivuxolimab in advanced cancers. This clone was counted a single time. Any history of autoimmune disease or systemic immunosuppression disqualified patients. Peripheral blood came from all dose cohorts at three timepoints. The V gene lost 5 bases and the J gene lost 0 bases, with 10 bases spanning the gap. The CDR3 is 14 residues long. CDR1 and CDR2 from the germline V gene are KGHSH and LQKENI. Clones were sequenced by immunoSEQ multiplex PCR, and TCRdb holds only the in-frame ones, with some missing. The table lists 70,000 to 85,000 clones, around 80% of them singletons, with about 1% in the top ten.

This chain joins TRBV18 and TRBJ1-2; no clear D. Sequenced here: CD4+ or CD8+ T cells sorted from blood, sampled in a trial of the OX40 agonist ivuxolimab. The origin of this receptor is an adult with an advanced solid tumor such as melanoma, head and neck, liver or kidney cancer. The CDR3 coding sequence is TGTGCCAGCTCATTGGGGTCAACTAACTATGGCTACACCTTC. Amino acid sequence: CASSLGSTNYGYTF.